This T cell receptor (beta chain) is from a study of cytomegalovirus exposure and HLA in healthy donors (dated by TCRdb to the late 2010s). Study-wide context: An earlier analysis of about 560 of the donors reported 276 Gb of sequence data and approximately 120 million unique TCR beta sequences obtained from roughly 170 million T cells. About 5 DR-DQ haplotypes were handled as single units for association and clustering, since linkage in the cohort was strong. The study combined high-throughput TCR immunosequencing, statistical association of individual TCRs with disease status, and machine learning to predict cytomegalovirus infection status. The study aimed to test whether signatures of past pathogen exposure could be identified by cataloging public T cell receptors. The study profiled the T cell repertoires of some 610 subjects by immunosequencing and related them to cytomegalovirus serostatus. A later genetic analysis used genome-wide SNP genotypes for 398 of the 666 donors, treating that subset as a discovery cohort. Donor age, sex, ethnicity and CMV serostatus were compiled alongside the repertoire data. A later analysis re-analyzed previously published TCR beta repertoires from roughly 690 donors and added high-resolution HLA genotyping to study TCR occurrence patterns. Typing coverage varied by locus: roughly 629-640 donors for A, B, C, DRB1 and DQB1; about 520 for DQA1; more than 600 for DPA1; 450 to 480 for DPB1. In addition to the first cohort of 650 to 800 subjects, a separate validation cohort of about 120 different subjects was used. Of the approximately 400 genotyped donors, 70% to 90% were placed in the genetic ancestry cluster associated with self-reported Caucasian donors. Every discovery cohort repertoire had been produced on one sequencing platform. Both class I and class II loci were covered by HLA typing, at four-digit resolution. About 330 gigabases of sequencing data and around 85 million unique TCR sequences made up an early release that covered fewer than 650 HLA-typed donors. Among 398 genotyped donors of the cohort, an average of about 240,000 unique TCR beta nucleotide sequences were sequenced per donor, roughly 18% of them non-productive. An earlier analysis of 587 of the donors applied high-throughput TCR beta sequencing to assess whether each TCR beta V gene segment acted as functional or pseudogenic. The later analysis used no new phenotypic data to find candidate immune exposures, relying instead on TCR beta sequences and their occurrence across donors.

Study-wide findings and limitations: Because HLA typing was unavailable for some donors at each locus, only the typed subset was used in association tests. In an earlier analysis of some 540 of the donors, most TCR beta V segments appeared in productive rearrangements about 87% or about 30% of the time, broadly matching IMGT annotations. Most TCR sequences were observed very rarely across donors, whereas some public TCRs were present in many individuals. CMV serostatus was the only immune exposure information available for the cohort. Cytomegalovirus status was reported to be diagnosed by the classifier with high specificity and sensitivity in both the original and validation cohorts. A later analysis found that most CMV-associated TCR beta chains appeared HLA-restricted, with HLA associations seemingly driven largely by CMV exposure. A further reported finding was that TCR beta sequences accurately predicted the HLA-A and HLA-B alleles for most subjects in the first cohort. Compared with the 666-donor mean, donors in an Asian-associated ancestry cluster had fewer N-insertions in productive TCRs, according to a later genetic analysis. A later analysis found that HLA-associated TCR beta chains were more clonally expanded and had lower generation probabilities than equally common non-associated chains. V-gene and J-gene trimming of TCR beta chains was associated with a missense DCLRE1C variant in a later genetic analysis, and the association was replicated in an independent cohort. Linkage disequilibrium might explain the correlated functional status among segregating V segments, but an unknown experimental factor could not be excluded. In a later analysis, several top co-occurrence clusters were reported to appear linked to parvovirus B19, influenza, CMV and Epstein-Barr virus. Because the 87-base-pair reads could not distinguish some IMGT-functional V segments, including TRBV6-2 and TRBV6-3, those segments were excluded. The authors suggested that the approach could potentially be extended to other disease states and immunological phenotypes. A later analysis associated 17,000 or so TCR beta sequences with specific HLA alleles at a false discovery rate of 0.05. Sequencing depth was assumed to be roughly uniform across donors in the presence/absence analyses, though that assumption may not hold. A total of 150 to 200 TCR beta chains were listed by the study as associated with cytomegalovirus. When HLA alleles, especially DR and DQ, strongly co-occurred, attributing TCR associations to individual alleles was difficult. A few of the identified cytomegalovirus-associated TCR beta chains were confirmed in vitro to be specific for cytomegalovirus antigens. In this cohort, only TCR beta chains were sequenced, and detectable features were limited by the absence of alpha or paired-chain data. Because counts were too low, about 18 rarely observed V segments, including chromosome 9 orphons, were left out of the earlier analysis of roughly 600 of the donors. A later analysis found that TCR association rates varied across HLA loci, with DRB1 alleles showing the most associated TCRs and HLA-C alleles the fewest. A group of highly shared sequence variants was considered likely to be a technical artifact of the sequencing pipeline.

In total, 666 healthy bone marrow donors made up the cohort. All cohort members were sampled while nominally healthy, although unrecorded immune exposures were likely present. The donor was CMV seronegative and was included in the group of hundreds of seronegative cohort members. A peripheral blood sample was provided by each donor, and peripheral blood mononuclear cells were used for TCR beta sequencing. Genomic DNA was extracted from the blood cell samples with the Qiagen DNeasy Blood Extraction Kit. As to this clone: The target of this receptor is not known. No per-base quality is available; no much larger clone lies one base away.

From its cysteine to its phenylalanine, the CDR3 spans 11 amino acids. Of the read, only the CDR3 DNA is kept; its 33 bases are in frame from base 1. Per the germline V gene, SGHDT is the CDR1 and YYEEEE is the CDR2. V loses 0 bases of germline sequence and J loses 8 bases, and the interval between the two ends is 5 bases. Libraries were constructed by the immunoSEQ multiplex PCR assay. A mixture of 60 forward primers for TCR Vbeta segments and 13 reverse primers for TCR Jbeta segments was used in the multiplex PCR. A multiplex PCR assay on genomic DNA amplified the CDR3 region of rearranged TCR beta genes. The amplified TCR beta libraries were sequenced on the Illumina HiSeq System as 87-base-pair reads. Regarding the original processing steps: A later analysis counted about 80 million unique TCR beta chains across the 550 to 800 repertoires, and some 12 million of these chains were shared by at least two donors. To remove PCR and sequencing errors, raw reads were error-corrected and collapsed into unique sequences using a nearest-neighbor algorithm that merged closely related sequences. CDR3 sequences were aligned to IMGT reference sequences to assign V, D and J gene segments. Each retained sequence needed at least a six-nucleotide match to both a V gene segment and a J gene segment. Rearrangements were classified as productive when the CDR3 lacked stop codons and remained in frame with V and J, and all other rearrangements were classified as non-productive. CDR3 was defined according to IMGT convention as the region running from the second conserved V-encoded cysteine to the conserved J-encoded phenylalanine. Sequences without an unambiguous match to a single V gene segment were excluded from the earlier analysis of approximately 560 of the donors. In an earlier analysis of 450 to 700 of the donors, V segments were called functional above 56.7% productive rearrangements and were called segregating when the between-donor standard deviation exceeded 5%. To diagnose cytomegalovirus status from the catalog of TCR beta chain sequences, a statistical classification framework was built. In a later analysis, V and J genes were assigned by comparing TCR nucleotide sequences against IMGT/GENE-DB human TR gene sequences. Using the TCRdist pipeline, a later analysis assigned CDR3 sequences along with most-parsimonious VDJ recombination scenarios. In a later analysis, every TCR beta chain was defined by the combination of its CDR3 amino acid sequence and its V-gene family, and reads without a unique V-gene family were dropped. In a later analysis, 500 to 700 highly shared, low-generation-probability nucleotide sequences were removed to address suspected cross-contamination and a sequencing artifact. A later analysis calculated a clonal expansion index for each public chain from normalized within-repertoire ranks of inferred template counts. A later analysis computed generation probabilities with a VDJ recombination model fitted to out-of-frame rearrangements, and checked the results against IGoR. A later analysis scored TCR-TCR, TCR-HLA and TCR-CMV co-occurrence with hypergeometric tests, applying a repertoire-size bias correction to TCR pairs. False discovery rates were estimated in a later analysis by permuting HLA or CMV assignments 20 times. In a later analysis, co-occurring TCRs were grouped with DBSCAN, and TCRdist sequence similarity was added when clustering was performed within HLA-allele-positive subsets. Repertoires with fewer than 30,000 or more than 120,000 public chains, plus five repertoires with anomalous nucleotide sharing, were excluded from co-occurrence clustering. TCRdb's version of the immuneACCESS table is confined to in-frame rearrangements and falls short of the full clone set. An unresolved V gene accounts for under half of the shortfall where checked; the remainder is of unknown origin. The V and J calls and the clone size are those of that table, but D and trimming were determined from the DNA. The sample records 60,000 to 70,000 clones, around 77% of which are singletons. Together, the top ten hold about 4.7% of the sample.

The V gene is TRBV5-6 and the J gene is TRBJ1-1; too little of a D gene remains to name it. The receptor was derived from a woman between 25 and 40 years old in good health and CMV-seronegative. The sample comprised PBMCs. The sequenced DNA is TGTGCCAGCAGCTTGGTGGGCGAAGCTTTCTTT. Translated, this is CASSLVGEAFF.